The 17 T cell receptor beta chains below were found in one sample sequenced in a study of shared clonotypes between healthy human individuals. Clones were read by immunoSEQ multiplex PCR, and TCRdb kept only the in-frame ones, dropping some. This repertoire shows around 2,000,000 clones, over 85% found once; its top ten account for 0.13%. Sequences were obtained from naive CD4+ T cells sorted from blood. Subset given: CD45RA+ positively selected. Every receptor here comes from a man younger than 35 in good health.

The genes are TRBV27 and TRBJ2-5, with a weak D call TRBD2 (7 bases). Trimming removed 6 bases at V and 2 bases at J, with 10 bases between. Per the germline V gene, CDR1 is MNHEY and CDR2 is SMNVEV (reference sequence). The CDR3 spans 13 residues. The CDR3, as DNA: TGTGCCAGCAGGAGGGGGGGACAAGAGACCCAGTACTTC. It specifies CASRRGGQETQYF.

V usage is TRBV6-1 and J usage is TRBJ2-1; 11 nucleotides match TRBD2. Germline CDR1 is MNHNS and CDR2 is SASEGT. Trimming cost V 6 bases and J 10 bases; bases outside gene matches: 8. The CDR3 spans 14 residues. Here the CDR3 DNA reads TGTGCCAGCAGACGACTAGCGGGGTCTGGCGAGCAGTTCTTC. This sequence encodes CASRRLAGSGEQFF.

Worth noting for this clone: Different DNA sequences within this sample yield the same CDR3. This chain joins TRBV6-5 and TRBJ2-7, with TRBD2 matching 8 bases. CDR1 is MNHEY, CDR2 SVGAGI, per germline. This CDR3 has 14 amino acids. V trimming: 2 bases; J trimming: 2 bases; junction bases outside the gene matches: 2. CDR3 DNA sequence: TGTGCCAGCAGTTACGGACTAGCTGCCTACGAGCAGTACTTC. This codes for CASSYGLAAYEQYF.

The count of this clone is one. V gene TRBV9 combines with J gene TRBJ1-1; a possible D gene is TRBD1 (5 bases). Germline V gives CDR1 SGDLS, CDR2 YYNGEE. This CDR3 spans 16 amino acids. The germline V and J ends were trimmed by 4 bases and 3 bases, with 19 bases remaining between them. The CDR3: CASSLIWGEGDTEAFF. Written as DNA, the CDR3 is TGTGCCAGCAGCCTTATTTGGGGGGAGGGAGACACTGAAGCTTTCTTT.

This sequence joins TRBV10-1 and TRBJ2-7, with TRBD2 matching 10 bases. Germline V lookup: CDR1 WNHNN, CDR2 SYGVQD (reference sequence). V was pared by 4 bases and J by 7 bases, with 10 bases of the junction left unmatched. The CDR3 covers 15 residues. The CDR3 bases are TGCGCCAGCAGTGCCGAACCGGGACTAGCGCCTGAGCAGTACTTC. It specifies CASSAEPGLAPEQYF.

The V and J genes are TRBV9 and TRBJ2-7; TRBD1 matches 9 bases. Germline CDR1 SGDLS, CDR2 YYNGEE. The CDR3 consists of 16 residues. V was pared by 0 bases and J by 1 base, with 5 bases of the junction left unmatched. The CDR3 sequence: CASSVEMGQGSYEQYF. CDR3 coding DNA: TGTGCCAGCAGCGTAGAAATGGGACAGGGATCCTACGAGCAGTACTTC. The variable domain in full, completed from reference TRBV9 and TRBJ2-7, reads DSGVTQTPKHLITATGQRVTLRCSPRSGDLSVYWYQQSLDQGLQFLIQYYNGEERAKGNILERFSAQQFPDLHSELNLSSLELGDSALYFCASSVEMGQGSYEQYFGPGTRLTVT.

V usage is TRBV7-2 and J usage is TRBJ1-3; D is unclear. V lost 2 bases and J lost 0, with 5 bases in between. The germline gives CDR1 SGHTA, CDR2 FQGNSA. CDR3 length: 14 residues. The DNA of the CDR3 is TGTGCCAGCAGCTTAATAATCTCTGGAAACACCATATATTTT. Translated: CASSLIISGNTIYF.

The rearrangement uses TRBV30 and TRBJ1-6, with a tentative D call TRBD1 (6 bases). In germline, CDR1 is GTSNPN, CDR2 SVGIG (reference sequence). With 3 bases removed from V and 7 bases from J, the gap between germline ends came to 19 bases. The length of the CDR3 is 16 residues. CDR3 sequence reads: CAWSGGGGWGNSPLHF. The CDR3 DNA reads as TGTGCCTGGAGCGGTGGAGGGGGGTGGGGGAATTCACCCCTCCACTTT.

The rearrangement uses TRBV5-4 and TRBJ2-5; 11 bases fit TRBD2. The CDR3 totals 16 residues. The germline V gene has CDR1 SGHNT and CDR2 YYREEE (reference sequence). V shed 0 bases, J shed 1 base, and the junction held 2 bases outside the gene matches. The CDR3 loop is CASSLVGLAGQETQYF. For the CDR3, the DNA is TGTGCCAGCAGCTTGGTTGGACTAGCGGGCCAAGAGACCCAGTACTTC.

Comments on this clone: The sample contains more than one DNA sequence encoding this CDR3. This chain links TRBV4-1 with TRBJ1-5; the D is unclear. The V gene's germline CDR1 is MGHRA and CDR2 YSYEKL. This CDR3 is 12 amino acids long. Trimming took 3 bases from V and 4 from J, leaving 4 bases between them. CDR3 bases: TGCGCCAGCAGCCATCATAATCAGCCCCAGCATTTT. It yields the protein CASSHHNQPQHF.

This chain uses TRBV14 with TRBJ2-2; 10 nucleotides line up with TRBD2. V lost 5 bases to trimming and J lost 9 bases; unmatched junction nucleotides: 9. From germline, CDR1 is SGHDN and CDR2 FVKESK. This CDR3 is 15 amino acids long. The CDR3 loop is CASSFRTSGIRELFF. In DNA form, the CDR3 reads TGTGCCAGCAGCTTTCGGACTAGCGGTATAAGGGAGCTGTTTTTT. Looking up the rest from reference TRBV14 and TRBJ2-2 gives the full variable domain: EAGVTQFPSHSVIEKGQTVTLRCDPISGHDNLYWYRRVMGKEIKFLLHFVKESKQDESGMPNNRFLAERTGGTYSTLKVQPAELEDSGVYFCASSFRTSGIRELFFGEGSRLTVL.

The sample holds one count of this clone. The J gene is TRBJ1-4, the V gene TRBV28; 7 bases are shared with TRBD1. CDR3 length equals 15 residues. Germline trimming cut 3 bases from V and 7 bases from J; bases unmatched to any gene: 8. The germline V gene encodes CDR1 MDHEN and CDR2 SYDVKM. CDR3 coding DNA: TGTGCCAGCAGTTTGCGTAGGGGGCGCGGTGAAAAACTGTTTTTT. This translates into CASSLRRGRGEKLFF.

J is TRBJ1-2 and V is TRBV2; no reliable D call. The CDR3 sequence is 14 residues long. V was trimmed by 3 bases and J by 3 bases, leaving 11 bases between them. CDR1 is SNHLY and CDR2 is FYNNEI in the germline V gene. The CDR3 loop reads CASSEEKTDYGYTF. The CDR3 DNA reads TGTGCCAGCAGTGAGGAAAAGACGGACTATGGCTACACCTTC.

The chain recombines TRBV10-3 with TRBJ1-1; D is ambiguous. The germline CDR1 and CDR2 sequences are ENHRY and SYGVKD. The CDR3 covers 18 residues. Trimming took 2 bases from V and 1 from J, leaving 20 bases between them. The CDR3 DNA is TGTGCCATCAGTGAGCCCTTGGGCGGGGTCGGTTCGAACACTGAAGCTTTCTTT. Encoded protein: CAISEPLGGVGSNTEAFF.

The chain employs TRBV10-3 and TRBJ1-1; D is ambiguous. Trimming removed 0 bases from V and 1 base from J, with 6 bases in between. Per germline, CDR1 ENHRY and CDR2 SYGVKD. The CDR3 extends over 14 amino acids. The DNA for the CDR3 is TGTGCCATCAGTGAGTCGAAGGCGAACACTGAAGCTTTCTTT. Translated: CAISESKANTEAFF.

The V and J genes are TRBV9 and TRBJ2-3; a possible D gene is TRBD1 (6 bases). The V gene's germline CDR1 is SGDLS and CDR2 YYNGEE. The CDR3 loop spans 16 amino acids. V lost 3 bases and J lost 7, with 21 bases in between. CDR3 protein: CASSAGGGQSLNTQYF. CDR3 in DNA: TGTGCCAGCAGCGCAGGTGGGGGACAATCACTGAATACGCAGTATTTT.

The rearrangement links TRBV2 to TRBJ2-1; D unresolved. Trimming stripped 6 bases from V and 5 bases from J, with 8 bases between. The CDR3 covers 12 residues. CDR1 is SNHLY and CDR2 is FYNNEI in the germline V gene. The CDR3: CASRVVDNEQFF. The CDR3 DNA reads TGTGCCAGCAGGGTGGTTGACAATGAGCAGTTCTTC.